A single sample gave rise to the 24 T cell receptor beta chains below, sequenced in a study of lymphopenia after photon versus proton radiotherapy. Data came from immunoSEQ multiplex PCR; TCRdb stores just in-frame clones and leaves some out. This sample yields 25,000 to 35,000 clones, of which approximately 95% are seen a single time; just over 0.7% belongs to the top ten. Source: peripheral blood, taken from a patient treated with photon-based radiotherapy. The receptors come from a woman in her forties or fifties with cholangiocarcinoma.

The J gene is TRBJ2-7, the V gene TRBV7-2, with a weak D call TRBD2 (7 bases). Germline values: CDR1 SGHTA, CDR2 FQGNSA. This CDR3 spans 16 amino acids. The V and J ends lost 4 bases and 3 bases respectively, with 19 bases between them. The CDR3 reads CASSSFVGGLLYEQYF. CDR3 coding DNA: TGTGCCAGCAGCTCCTTCGTCGGGGGGCTTCTCTACGAGCAGTACTTC. Full variable domain (remainder filled in from reference TRBV7-2 and TRBJ2-7): GAGVSQSPSNKVTEKGKDVELRCDPISGHTALYWYRQSLGQGLEFLIYFQGNSAPDKSGLPSDRFSAERTGGSVSTLTIQRTQQEDSAVYLCASSSFVGGLLYEQYFGPGTRLTVT.

The J gene is TRBJ1-1, the V gene TRBV19; TRBD1 aligns across 11 bases. V was pared by 4 bases and J by 0 bases, with 4 bases of the junction left unmatched. The CDR3 totals 16 residues. The germline CDR1 and CDR2 sequences are LNHDA and SQIVND (reference sequence). CDR3 nucleotides: TGTGCCAGTAGTAGCGGGGACAGGGGGATGAACACTGAAGCTTTCTTT. Its translation: CASSSGDRGMNTEAFF.

V usage is TRBV6-5 and J usage is TRBJ1-2; 9 bases are shared with TRBD1. The CDR3 extends over 15 amino acids. CDR1 and CDR2 from the germline V gene are MNHEY and SVGAGI. J was trimmed by 4 bases and V by 4 bases; bases with no gene match: 7. The CDR3 nucleotides are TGTGCCAGCAGTTTTCCGGGACAGGGCTCCTATGGCTACACCTTC. It translates to CASSFPGQGSYGYTF.

The rearrangement links TRBV9 to TRBJ2-2; TRBD2 aligns across 8 bases. Per germline, CDR1 SGDLS and CDR2 YYNGEE. The CDR3 is 15 amino acids. J gave up 5 bases and V 5 bases, and 8 bases lay outside the gene matches. The CDR3 DNA reads TGTGCCAGCAGAAGCGGGGGCCGGGGTACCGGGGAGCTGTTTTTT. It codes for CASRSGGRGTGELFF. Full variable domain (rest looked up from reference TRBV9 and TRBJ2-2): DSGVTQTPKHLITATGQRVTLRCSPRSGDLSVYWYQQSLDQGLQFLIQYYNGEERAKGNILERFSAQQFPDLHSELNLSSLELGDSALYFCASRSGGRGTGELFFGEGSRLTVL.

The count of this clone is one. The rearrangement links TRBV9 to TRBJ2-7, with D tentatively TRBD2 (7 bases). With 0 bases removed from V and 2 bases from J, the gap between germline ends came to 15 bases. CDR3 length: 16 amino acids. Per germline, CDR1 SGDLS and CDR2 YYNGEE. The CDR3 DNA is TGTGCCAGCAGCGTAGCTGGTGGGGGGGCCGCCTACGAGCAGTACTTC. It is translated as CASSVAGGGAAYEQYF.

The gene calls are TRBV7-8 and TRBJ2-3; TRBD2 matches 8 bases. The CDR3 runs 15 residues. Germline loops: CDR1 SGHVS, CDR2 FQNEAQ. V was pared by 5 bases and J by 5 bases, with 9 bases of the junction left unmatched. CDR3 amino acids: CASSRAGEKRDTQYF. The DNA of the CDR3 is TGTGCCAGCAGCCGAGCGGGGGAGAAAAGAGATACGCAGTATTTT. Full variable domain (rest looked up from reference TRBV7-8 and TRBJ2-3): GAGVSQSPRYKVAKRGQDVALRCDPISGHVSLFWYQQALGQGPEFLTYFQNEAQLDKSGLPSDRFFAERPEGSVSTLKIQRTQQEDSAVYLCASSRAGEKRDTQYFGPGTRLTVL.

This sequence joins TRBV6-5 and TRBJ1-1; D remains unclear. The CDR3 extends over 14 amino acids. V lost 7 bases and J 0 bases, leaving 12 bases between the germline ends. In germline, CDR1 is MNHEY, CDR2 SVGAGI. Written as DNA, the CDR3 is TGTGCCAGCAAAATCAGCCTCATGAACACTGAAGCTTTCTTT. Protein product: CASKISLMNTEAFF.

This chain uses TRBV14 with TRBJ1-1; perhaps TRBD1 as D (5 bases). The CDR3 spans 15 residues. Trimming removed 0 bases at V and 1 base at J, with 9 bases between. Per the germline V gene, CDR1 is SGHDN and CDR2 is FVKESK. The CDR3 loop reads CASSQDEGWNTEAFF. Here the CDR3 DNA reads TGTGCCAGCAGCCAAGATGAGGGGTGGAACACTGAAGCTTTCTTT.

With regard to this clone: Its ends do not fully match the called genes, so a read error is possible. This chain uses TRBV29-1 with TRBJ1-3, with a possible D match to TRBD1 (5 bases). This CDR3 comprises 12 residues. CDR1 SQVTM and CDR2 ANQGSEA come from the germline V gene. This chain's CDR3 is CSVEVGGSTIYF. DNA of the CDR3: TGCAGCGTTGAGGTGGGGGGAAGCACCATATATTTT.

This clone was detected once. The rearrangement links TRBV7-2 to TRBJ2-5, with D possibly matching TRBD1 (7 bases). V lost 5 bases and J 1 base, leaving 11 bases between the germline ends. CDR3 length equals 14 residues. Germline lookup yields CDR1 SGHTA and CDR2 FQGNSA. The CDR3 here is CASSRGTVQETQYF. The CDR3 DNA follows: TGTGCCAGCAGCCGGGGGACAGTCCAAGAGACCCAGTACTTC.

About this clone itself: The sample contains more than one DNA sequence encoding this CDR3. This chain joins TRBV7-2 and TRBJ2-2; 7 nucleotides agree with TRBD2. The V gene's germline CDR1 is SGHTA and CDR2 FQGNSA. V lost 1 base, J lost 6 bases, and 8 bases stayed unmatched. The CDR3 totals 16 residues. The CDR3 DNA is TGTGCCAGCAGCTTAGTCGGTGGCGGGGGACCCGGGGAGCTGTTTTTT. Encoded protein: CASSLVGGGGPGELFF.

This chain links TRBV18 with TRBJ2-7; D is unclear. Between the trimmed V and J ends, which lost 3 bases and 2 bases, there was a span of 11 bases. The V gene's germline CDR1 is KGHSH and CDR2 LQKENI. CDR3 size: 14 residues. The CDR3 nucleotides read TGTGCCAGCTCACCTGATTACCTAACCTACGAGCAGTACTTC. Its protein is CASSPDYLTYEQYF.

J is TRBJ1-2 and V is TRBV28, with a possible D match to TRBD1 (5 bases). The ends were cut back, 5 bases at V and 10 bases at J, with 14 bases in the middle. The germline gives CDR1 MDHEN, CDR2 SYDVKM. CDR3 length: 12 amino acids. The DNA of the CDR3 is TGTGCCAGCAGTGTACCCGCAGGGATCTACACCTTC. Amino acids: CASSVPAGIYTF.

The chain combines TRBV18 with TRBJ1-2; 7 positions agree with TRBD1. With 3 bases clipped from V and 5 bases from J, the junction kept 6 bases outside the gene matches. The CDR3 runs 14 residues. Germline values: CDR1 KGHSH, CDR2 LQKENI. DNA of the CDR3: TGTGCCAGCTCACCCACCGGGACAGATTATGGCTACACCTTC. Protein: CASSPTGTDYGYTF.

The chain uses TRBV11-2 and TRBJ1-2, with unresolved D. This CDR3 spans 15 amino acids. Per germline, CDR1 SGHAT and CDR2 FQNNGV. Trimming took 5 bases from V and 2 from J, leaving 15 bases between them. This CDR3 is CASSPSFGQNYGYTF. The CDR3 coding sequence is TGTGCCAGCAGCCCCTCGTTTGGGCAGAACTATGGCTACACCTTC.

This clone turned up a few times. This chain uses TRBV29-1 with TRBJ2-7, with D unresolved. Germline assignment: CDR1 SQVTM and CDR2 ANQGSEA. The CDR3 is made up of 13 amino acids. The V end was cut by 7 bases, the J end by 5 bases, with 18 bases between. The CDR3 spells CSAEGSGPDEQYF. The DNA of the CDR3 is TGCAGCGCCGAAGGGTCTGGTCCCGACGAGCAGTACTTC.

The chain uses TRBV21-1 and TRBJ1-1; the table's D call, TRBD1, has no DNA check behind it. TRBV21-1 is listed as a pseudogene. This CDR3 spans 14 amino acids. The CDR3 spells CASKPQDQNTEAFF. CDR3 sequence (DNA): TGTGCCAGCAAGCCACAGGACCAGAACACTGAAGCTTTCTTT.

This chain connects TRBV19 to TRBJ1-4, with D unresolved. Germline V gives CDR1 LNHDA, CDR2 SQIVND (reference sequence). The germline V and J ends were trimmed by 0 bases and 3 bases, with 17 bases remaining between them. The CDR3 runs 18 residues. This CDR3 is CASSIEIEGRIANEKLFF. In nucleotides, the CDR3 is TGTGCCAGTAGTATAGAGATTGAAGGTCGGATAGCTAATGAAAAACTGTTTTTT.

The chain has TRBV2 and TRBJ1-5, with TRBD1 matching over 7 bases. The junction had 5 bases not matched to a gene; V was cut back by 6 bases and J by 3 bases. This CDR3 is built from 14 residues. CDR1 is SNHLY, CDR2 FYNNEI, per germline. The CDR3 protein is CASRGGQYNQPQHF. CDR3 DNA sequence: TGTGCCAGCAGAGGGGGACAGTACAATCAGCCCCAGCATTTT.

The rearrangement uses TRBV6-6 and TRBJ2-1; 7 bases match TRBD2. J was trimmed by 0 bases and V by 5 bases; bases with no gene match: 4. The CDR3 runs to 15 residues. Germline V gene data show CDR1 as MNHNY and CDR2 as SVGAGI (reference sequence). In nucleotides, the CDR3 is TGTGCCAGCAGTCTGAGCGGGGTCTCCTACAATGAGCAGTTCTTC. Residues: CASSLSGVSYNEQFF.

The genes are TRBV29-1 and TRBJ1-1; D is unclear. CDR3 length equals 13 residues. Germline-derived CDR1 and CDR2 are SQVTM and ANQGSEA. The ends were cut back, 7 bases at V and 2 bases at J, with 14 bases in the middle. CDR3 loop: CSAEYGFNTEAFF. CDR3 coding DNA: TGCAGCGCCGAGTACGGGTTCAACACTGAAGCTTTCTTT.

The rearrangement uses TRBV7-9 and TRBJ2-1, with D tentatively TRBD1 (5 bases). Germline lookup yields CDR1 SEHNR and CDR2 FQNEAQ (reference sequence). The CDR3 consists of 15 residues. Trimming cost V 11 bases and J 0 bases, with 17 bases left between them. As DNA, the CDR3 is TGTGCCGGAGTCTACAGGCACGGCTCCTACAATGAGCAGTTCTTC. As protein: CAGVYRHGSYNEQFF.

This clone was detected once. The rearrangement joins TRBV4-3 to TRBJ2-1; 8 bases align to TRBD2. CDR3 length equals 17 residues. Germline CDR1 reads LGHNA; CDR2 reads YSLEER. V gave up 1 base and J gave up 4 bases; unmatched junction bases: 9. The CDR3 bases are TGCGCCAGCAGCCAAGGATTCTTTAGCGGGACTTACAATGAGCAGTTCTTC. As protein: CASSQGFFSGTYNEQFF.

The chain combines TRBV2 with TRBJ2-4; a possible D gene is TRBD2 (5 bases). Germline assignment: CDR1 SNHLY and CDR2 FYNNEI. This CDR3 has 15 amino acids. V shed 8 bases and J shed 1 base, with 15 bases lying between them. The CDR3 sequence is CASGSSEAAKNIQYF. CDR3 sequence (DNA): TGTGCCAGCGGAAGTAGCGAGGCGGCCAAAAACATTCAGTACTTC.